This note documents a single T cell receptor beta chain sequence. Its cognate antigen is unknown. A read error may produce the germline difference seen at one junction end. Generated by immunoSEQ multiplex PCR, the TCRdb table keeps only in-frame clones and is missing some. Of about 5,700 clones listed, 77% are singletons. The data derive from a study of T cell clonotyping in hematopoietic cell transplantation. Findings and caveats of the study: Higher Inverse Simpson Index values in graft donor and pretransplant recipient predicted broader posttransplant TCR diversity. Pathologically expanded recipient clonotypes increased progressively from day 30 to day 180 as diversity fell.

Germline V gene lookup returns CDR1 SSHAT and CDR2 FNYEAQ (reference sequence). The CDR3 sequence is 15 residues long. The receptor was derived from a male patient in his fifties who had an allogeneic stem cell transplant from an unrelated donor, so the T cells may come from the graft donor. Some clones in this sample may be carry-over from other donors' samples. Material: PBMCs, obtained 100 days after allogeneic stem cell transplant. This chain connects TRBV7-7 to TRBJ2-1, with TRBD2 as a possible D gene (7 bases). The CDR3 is CASSLEGGTWNEQFF. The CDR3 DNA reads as TGTGCTAGCAGCTTAGAGGGGGGGACGTGGAATGAGCAGTTCTTC.